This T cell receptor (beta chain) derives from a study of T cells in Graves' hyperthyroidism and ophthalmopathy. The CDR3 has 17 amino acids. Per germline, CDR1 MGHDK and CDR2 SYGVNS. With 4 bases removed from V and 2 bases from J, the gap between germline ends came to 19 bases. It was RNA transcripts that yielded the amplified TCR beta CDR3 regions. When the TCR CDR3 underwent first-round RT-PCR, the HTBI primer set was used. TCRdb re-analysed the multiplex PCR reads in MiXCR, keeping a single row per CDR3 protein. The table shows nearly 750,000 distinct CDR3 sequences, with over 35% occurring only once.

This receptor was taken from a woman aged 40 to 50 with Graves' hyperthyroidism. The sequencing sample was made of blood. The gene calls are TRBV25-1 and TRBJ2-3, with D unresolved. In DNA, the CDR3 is TGTGCCAGCAGTGGCCCCCCCCGAAGGTATCACACAGATACGCAGTATTTT. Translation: CASSGPPRRYHTDTQYF.